The clone carrying this T cell receptor beta chain has a count of ten or more. Antigen specificity is unknown. CDR1 and CDR2 from the germline V gene are LGHNA and YSLEER. This CDR3 has 16 residues. Trimming left V 2 bases short and J 2 bases short, with 16 bases between. The sample is drawn from a study of identical twins. Study findings and constraints: Beta out-of-frame sequences showed weaker excess twin sharing. Cord blood beta clonotypes present at high abundance carried fewer insertions; no such pattern appeared in memory repertoires.

A universal primer site was added by template switching, and unique molecular identifiers were carried by the cDNA. TCRdb independently ran MiXCR on the 5' RACE reads; one entry per CDR3 protein. This table holds some 560,000 distinct CDR3 sequences, 7.5% to 10% found once. This sample also appeared in a second study, on yellow fever vaccine responses in identical twins. Per that paper: Vaccine T cell responses of twins reportedly seemed partly convergent and partly personalized.

The sequenced material came from PBMCs. V is TRBV4-3 and J is TRBJ2-7, with D perhaps being TRBD1 or TRBD2 (5 bases each). The sequence came from a woman between 18 and 29 years old in good health. The CDR3 here is CASSQYGGAAAYEQYF. The CDR3 region has the DNA TGCGCCAGCAGCCAATATGGGGGAGCCGCGGCCTACGAGCAGTACTTC.